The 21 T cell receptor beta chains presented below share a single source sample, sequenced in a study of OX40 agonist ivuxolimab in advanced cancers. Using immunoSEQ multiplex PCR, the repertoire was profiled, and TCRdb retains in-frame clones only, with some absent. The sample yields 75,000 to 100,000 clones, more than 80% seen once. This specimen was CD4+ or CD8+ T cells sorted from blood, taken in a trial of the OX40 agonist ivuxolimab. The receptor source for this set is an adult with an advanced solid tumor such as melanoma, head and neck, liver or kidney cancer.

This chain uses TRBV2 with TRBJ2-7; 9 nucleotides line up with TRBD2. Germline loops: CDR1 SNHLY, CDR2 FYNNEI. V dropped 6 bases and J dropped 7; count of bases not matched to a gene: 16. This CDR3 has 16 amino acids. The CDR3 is CASSTDPSREGEEQYF. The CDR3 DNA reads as TGTGCCAGCAGCACAGACCCTTCGCGGGAGGGGGAAGAGCAGTACTTC.

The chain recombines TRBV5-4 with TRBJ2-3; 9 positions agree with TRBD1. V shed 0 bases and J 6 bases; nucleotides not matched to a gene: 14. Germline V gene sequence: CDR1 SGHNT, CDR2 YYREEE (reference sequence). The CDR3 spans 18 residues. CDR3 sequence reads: CASSLVQSGTGQPDTQYF. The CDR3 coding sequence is TGTGCCAGCAGCTTGGTTCAGTCCGGGACAGGGCAACCCGATACGCAGTATTTT.

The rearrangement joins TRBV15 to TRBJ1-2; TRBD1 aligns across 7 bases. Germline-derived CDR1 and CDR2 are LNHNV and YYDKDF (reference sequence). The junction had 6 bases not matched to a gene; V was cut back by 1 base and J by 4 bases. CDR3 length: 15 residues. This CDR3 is CATSRGTRTGYGYTF. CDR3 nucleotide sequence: TGTGCCACCAGCAGAGGAACTAGGACAGGCTATGGCTACACCTTC.

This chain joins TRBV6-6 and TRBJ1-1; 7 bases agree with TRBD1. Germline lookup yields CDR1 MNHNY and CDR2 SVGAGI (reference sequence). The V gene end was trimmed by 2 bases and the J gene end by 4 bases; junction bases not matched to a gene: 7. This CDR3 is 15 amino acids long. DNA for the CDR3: TGTGCCAGCAGTTACCGCGGCCCAGGGGGCACTGAAGCTTTCTTT. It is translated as CASSYRGPGGTEAFF.

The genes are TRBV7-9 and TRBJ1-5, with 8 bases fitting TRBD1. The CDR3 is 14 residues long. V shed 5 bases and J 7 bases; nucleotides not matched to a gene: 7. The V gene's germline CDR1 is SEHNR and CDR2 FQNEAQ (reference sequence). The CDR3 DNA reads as TGTGCCAGCAGCAGGACAGGGAGGGAGCAGCCCCAGCATTTT. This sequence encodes CASSRTGREQPQHF.

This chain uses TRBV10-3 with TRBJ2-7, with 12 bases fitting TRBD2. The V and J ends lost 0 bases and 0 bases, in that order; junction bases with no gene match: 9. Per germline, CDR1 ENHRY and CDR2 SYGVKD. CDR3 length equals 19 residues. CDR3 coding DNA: TGTGCCATCAGTGAGTCAATCACTAGCGGGGGGCAGAGCTCCTACGAGCAGTACTTC. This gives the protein CAISESITSGGQSSYEQYF.

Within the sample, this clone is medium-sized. CDR3 coding DNA: TGTGCCAGCAGCTTATGGTCCAGGGATGGCTACACCTTC. Residues: CASSLWSRDGYTF. This chain links TRBV11-2 with TRBJ1-2, with D tentatively TRBD1 (5 bases). The CDR3 spans 13 residues. The germline V gene has CDR1 SGHAT and CDR2 FQNNGV. V shed 2 bases and J shed 6 bases, with 10 bases lying between them.

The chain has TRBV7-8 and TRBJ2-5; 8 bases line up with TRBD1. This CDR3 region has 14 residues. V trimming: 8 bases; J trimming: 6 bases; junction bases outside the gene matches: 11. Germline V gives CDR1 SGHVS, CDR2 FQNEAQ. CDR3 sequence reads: CASRMTGEAKTQYF. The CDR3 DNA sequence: TGTGCCAGCCGAATGACAGGGGAAGCAAAGACCCAGTACTTC.

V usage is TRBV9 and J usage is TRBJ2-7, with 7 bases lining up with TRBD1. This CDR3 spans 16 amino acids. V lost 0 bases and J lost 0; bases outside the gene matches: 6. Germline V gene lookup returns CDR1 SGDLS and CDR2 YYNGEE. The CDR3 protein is CASSVGTGYFSYEQYF. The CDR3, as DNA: TGTGCCAGCAGCGTAGGGACAGGATATTTCTCCTACGAGCAGTACTTC.

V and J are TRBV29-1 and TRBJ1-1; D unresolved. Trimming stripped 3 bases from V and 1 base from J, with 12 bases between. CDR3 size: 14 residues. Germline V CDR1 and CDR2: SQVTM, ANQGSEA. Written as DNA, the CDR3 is TGCAGCGTTGACGAAAGTGTAGGGAACACTGAAGCTTTCTTT. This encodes CSVDESVGNTEAFF.

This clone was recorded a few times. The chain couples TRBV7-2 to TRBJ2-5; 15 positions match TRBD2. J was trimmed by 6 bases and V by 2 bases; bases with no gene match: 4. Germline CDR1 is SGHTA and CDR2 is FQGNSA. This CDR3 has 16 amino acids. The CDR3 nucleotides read TGTGCCAGCAGCTTAACCGGGACTAGCGGGAGGAAGACCCAGTACTTC. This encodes CASSLTGTSGRKTQYF.

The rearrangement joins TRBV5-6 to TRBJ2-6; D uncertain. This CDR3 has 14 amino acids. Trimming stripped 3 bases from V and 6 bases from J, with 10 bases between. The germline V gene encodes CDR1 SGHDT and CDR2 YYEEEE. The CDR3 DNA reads TGTGCCAGCAGCTCCGACCCGTCGGCCAACGTCCTGACTTTC. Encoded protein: CASSSDPSANVLTF.

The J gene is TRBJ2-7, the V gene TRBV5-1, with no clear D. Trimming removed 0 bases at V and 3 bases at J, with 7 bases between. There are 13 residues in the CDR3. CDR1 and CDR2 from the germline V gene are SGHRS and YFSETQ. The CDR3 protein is CASSLEAFYEQYF. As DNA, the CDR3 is TGCGCCAGCAGCTTGGAAGCCTTCTACGAGCAGTACTTC.

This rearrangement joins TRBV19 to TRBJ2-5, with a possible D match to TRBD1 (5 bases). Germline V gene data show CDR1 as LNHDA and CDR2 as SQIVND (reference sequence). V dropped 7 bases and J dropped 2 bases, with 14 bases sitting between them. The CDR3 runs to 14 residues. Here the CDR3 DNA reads TGTGCCAGTAAACAGTCAGGGTTGCAAGAGACCCAGTACTTC. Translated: CASKQSGLQETQYF. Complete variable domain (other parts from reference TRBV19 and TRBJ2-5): DGGITQSPKYLFRKEGQNVTLSCEQNLNHDAMYWYRQDPGQGLRLIYYSQIVNDFQKGDIAEGYSVSREKKESFPLTVTSAQKNPTAFYLCASKQSGLQETQYFGPGTRLLVL.

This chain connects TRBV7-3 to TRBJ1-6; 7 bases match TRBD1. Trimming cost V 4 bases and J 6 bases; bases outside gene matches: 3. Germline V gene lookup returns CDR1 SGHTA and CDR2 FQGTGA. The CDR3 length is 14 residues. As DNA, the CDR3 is TGTGCCAGCAGCTCTGGGGACAGTAATTCACCCCTCCACTTT. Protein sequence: CASSSGDSNSPLHF.

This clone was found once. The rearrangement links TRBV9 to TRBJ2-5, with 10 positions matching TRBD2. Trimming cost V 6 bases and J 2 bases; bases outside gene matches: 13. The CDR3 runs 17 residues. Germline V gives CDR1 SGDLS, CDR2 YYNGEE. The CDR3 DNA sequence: TGTGCCAGCATTTGCCCCGCTAGCGGGAGTGAGCAAGAGACCCAGTACTTC. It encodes CASICPASGSEQETQYF. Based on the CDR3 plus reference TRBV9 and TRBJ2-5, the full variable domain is DSGVTQTPKHLITATGQRVTLRCSPRSGDLSVYWYQQSLDQGLQFLIQYYNGEERAKGNILERFSAQQFPDLHSELNLSSLELGDSALYFCASICPASGSEQETQYFGPGTRLLVL.

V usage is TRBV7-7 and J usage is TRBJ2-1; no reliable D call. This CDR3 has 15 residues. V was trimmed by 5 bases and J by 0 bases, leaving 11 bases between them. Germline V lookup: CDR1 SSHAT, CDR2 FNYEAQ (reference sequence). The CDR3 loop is CASSNLRSSYNEQFF. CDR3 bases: TGTGCCAGCAGCAATCTCCGGAGCTCCTACAATGAGCAGTTCTTC. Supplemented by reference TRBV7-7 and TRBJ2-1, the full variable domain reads GAGVSQSPRYKVTKRGQDVTLRCDPISSHATLYWYQQALGQGPEFLTYFNYEAQPDKSGLPSDRFSAERPEGSISTLTIQRTEQRDSAMYRCASSNLRSSYNEQFFGPGTRLTVL.

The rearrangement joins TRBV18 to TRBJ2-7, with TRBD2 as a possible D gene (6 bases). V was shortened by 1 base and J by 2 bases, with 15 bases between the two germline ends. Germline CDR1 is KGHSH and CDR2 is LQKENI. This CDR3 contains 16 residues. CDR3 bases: TGTGCCAGCTCACCACTACCCGGGACTCGGACCTACGAGCAGTACTTC. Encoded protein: CASSPLPGTRTYEQYF.

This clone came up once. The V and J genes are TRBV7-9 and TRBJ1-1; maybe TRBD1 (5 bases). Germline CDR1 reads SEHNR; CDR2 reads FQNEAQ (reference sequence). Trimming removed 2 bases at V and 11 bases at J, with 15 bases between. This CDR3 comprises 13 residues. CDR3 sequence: CASSLSGVKAAFF. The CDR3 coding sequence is TGTGCCAGCAGCTTATCGGGGGTTAAAGCGGCTTTCTTT.

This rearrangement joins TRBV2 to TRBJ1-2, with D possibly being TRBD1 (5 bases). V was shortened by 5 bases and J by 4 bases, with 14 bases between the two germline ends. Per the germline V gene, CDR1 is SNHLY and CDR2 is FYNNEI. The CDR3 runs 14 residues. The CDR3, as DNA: TGTGCCAGCAGTCAGGAAGGGGCTGGCTATGGCTACACCTTC. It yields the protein CASSQEGAGYGYTF.

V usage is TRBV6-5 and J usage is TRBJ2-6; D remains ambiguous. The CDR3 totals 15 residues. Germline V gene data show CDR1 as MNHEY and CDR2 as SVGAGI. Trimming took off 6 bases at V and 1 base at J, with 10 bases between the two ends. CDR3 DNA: TGTGCCAGCAGCTTGACGGAATCTGGGGCCAACGTCCTGACTTTC. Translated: CASSLTESGANVLTF.